A selection of T cell receptor beta chains follows, all from one sample in a study of blood T cell repertoires in COVID-19. Sequenced by immunoSEQ multiplex PCR; TCRdb stores in-frame clones only, minus some. Among around 160,000 clones listed, 80% were seen once. Source material: peripheral blood. Receptors were obtained from a man between 60 and 70 years old with active or convalescent COVID-19. Each CDR3 is given with its conserved first and last residue. D genes are given only for firm matches. Where a row states a size, it is once, few, many or the class of an expanded clone; other rows omit it.

clone size	D gene	V gene	J gene	CDR3 DNA	CDR3 protein
once	TRBD1	TRBV19	TRBJ2-2	TGTGCCAGTAGTGTCACCGGGACAGGGGGCATCACCGGGGAGCTGTTTTTT	CASSVTGTGGITGELFF
.	TRBD2	TRBV9	TRBJ2-1	TGTGCCAGCAGCCCCAAAGGGGGGACTAGCCAGTTCTTC	CASSPKGGTSQFF
.	.	TRBV14	TRBJ2-3	TGTGCCAGCGGGCGCCAAGCAGATACGCAGTATTTT	CASGRQADTQYF
.	.	TRBV7-2	TRBJ1-3	TGTGCCAGCAGGTCTGCCAGCTCTGGAAACACCATATATTTT	CASRSASSGNTIYF
.	.	TRBV25-1	TRBJ1-2	TGTGCCAGCAGTGATGGCTCCTATGGCTACACCTTC	CASSDGSYGYTF
.	.	TRBV18	TRBJ2-6	TGTGCCAGCTCACCCTTACAGGGGGGGTCTGGGGCCAACGTCCTGACTTTC	CASSPLQGGSGANVLTF
.	.	TRBV12-5	TRBJ1-2	TGTGCTAGTGGTTTGAATGGCTTCGGGGTTGGCTATGGCTACACCTTC	CASGLNGFGVGYGYTF
once	TRBD2	TRBV11-2	TRBJ2-1	TGTGCCAGCAGCCGGACTAGCGGGAATATTGAGCAGTTCTTC	CASSRTSGNIEQFF
.	TRBD1	TRBV19	TRBJ1-2	TGTGCCAGTAGTATCACAGGGGAGTCGAACTATGGCTACACCTTC	CASSITGESNYGYTF
.	.	TRBV6-5	TRBJ1-6	TGTGCCAGCAGTTCCTTGTCGGTTGATAATTCACCCCTCCACTTT	CASSSLSVDNSPLHF
.	TRBD1	TRBV10-3	TRBJ2-7	TGTGCCGTGGGTGGACAGGGGATAGGGCAGTACTTC	CAVGGQGIGQYF
.	TRBD2	TRBV7-2	TRBJ2-7	TGTGCCAGCAGCCTCCGGCCGGGACTAGGAACCCACGAGCAGTACTTC	CASSLRPGLGTHEQYF
.	.	TRBV5-6	TRBJ1-5	TGTGCCAGCAGCTTCTTCACGAGGAATCAGCCCCAGCATTTT	CASSFFTRNQPQHF
.	.	TRBV2	TRBJ1-5	TGTGCCAGCAGTGAAGACAGGGTGGATCAGCCCCAGCATTTT	CASSEDRVDQPQHF
.	TRBD1	TRBV28	TRBJ1-1	TGTGCCAGCAGTCCCTTGACAGGGAAGGGTGAAGCTTTCTTT	CASSPLTGKGEAFF
.	.	TRBV7-2	TRBJ1-1	TGTGCCAGCAGCCAACAGCTGAACACTGAAGCTTTCTTT	CASSQQLNTEAFF
once	TRBD2	TRBV5-1	TRBJ2-7	TGCGCCAGCAGCTTGGATAGCGGGAGGCTCTACGAGCAGTACTTC	CASSLDSGRLYEQYF
.	TRBD1	TRBV4-1	TRBJ2-7	TGCGCCAGCAGCCACCCGGGACAGGGCTACGAGCAGTACTTC	CASSHPGQGYEQYF
.	.	TRBV28	TRBJ2-7	TGTGCCAGCAGCGTCACACCGCAGTTTCAGTACGAGCAGTACTTC	CASSVTPQFQYEQYF
.	TRBD1	TRBV25-1	TRBJ1-4	TGTGCCAGCAGTGAACAGGGGGGCACTAATGAAAAACTGTTTTTT	CASSEQGGTNEKLFF
.	TRBD1	TRBV2	TRBJ2-1	TGTGCCAGCAGTGAAGGCAGGGGGCGTGAGCAGTTCTTC	CASSEGRGREQFF
.	.	TRBV11-2	TRBJ1-3	TGTGCCAGCAGCTTAGAGGCAGGGTGGTCTGGAAACACCATATATTTT	CASSLEAGWSGNTIYF